This is a list of T cell receptor beta chains from one sample in a study of cytomegalovirus exposure and HLA in healthy donors. The method was immunoSEQ multiplex PCR; TCRdb's version includes in-frame clones alone and lacks a portion of them. The sample lists under 130,000 clones; approximately 82% were seen once. Source material: PBMCs. The receptor set was obtained from a man between 35 and 55 years old in good health and CMV-seropositive. Both conserved end residues are part of each CDR3.

TRBJ2-7 TRBV9 CASSPRPGGEGGEQYF
TRBJ1-1 TRBV7-6 CASSLTEGATEAFF
NA TRBV11-3 CASSTSSGGGYEQYF
TRBJ2-7 TRBV7-3 CASSLSSGGSYEQYF
TRBJ2-7 TRBV11-2 CASSLARPRDEQYF
TRBJ2-7 TRBV7-8 CASSSLGGGSYEQYF
TRBJ2-3 TRBV7-3 CASSSQGAGTQYF
TRBJ2-1 TRBV11-2 CASSPLAGGPGNEQFF
TRBJ2-1 TRBV29-1 CSVDGQGGTYNEQFF
TRBJ1-3 TRBV5-4 CASSFRPRQGRGNTIYF
TRBJ2-6 TRBV7-9 CASSEGRGANGLTF
TRBJ2-1 TRBV10-1 CASTPPAVNNEQFF
TRBJ2-7 TRBV9 CASSVLSGGPSYEQYF
TRBJ1-5 TRBV19 CASSMRPQGSQPQHF
TRBJ2-3 TRBV5-1 CASSLGRERDTQYF
TRBJ1-1 TRBV7-2 CASSPRRQAMNTEAFF
TRBJ1-1 TRBV5-6 CASRDTGGDLNTEAFF
TRBJ2-1 TRBV7-9 CASNPTSGGFNEQFF